This T cell receptor beta chain was profiled in a study of T cells in Graves' hyperthyroidism and ophthalmopathy. TCR beta CDR3 region amplification was performed from RNA transcripts. Researchers ran a first-round RT-PCR on the TCR CDR3 using the HTBI primer set. One entry per CDR3 protein, called by TCRdb with MiXCR from the multiplex PCR reads. The table lists some 350,000 distinct CDR3 sequences, roughly 15% of them singletons. Per germline, CDR1 MNHEY and CDR2 SVGAGI. V was pared by 2 bases and J by 9 bases, with 15 bases between. This CDR3 is 14 amino acids long. The TCR comes from a woman aged 55-75 years with Graves' ophthalmopathy. The sample taken for sequencing was blood. This chain links TRBV6-5 with TRBJ2-3, with D tentatively TRBD1 or TRBD2 (5 bases each). CDR3: CASSYLRDEGTQYF. CDR3 DNA sequence: TGTGCCAGCAGTTACCTTAGGGACGAAGGGACGCAGTATTTT.